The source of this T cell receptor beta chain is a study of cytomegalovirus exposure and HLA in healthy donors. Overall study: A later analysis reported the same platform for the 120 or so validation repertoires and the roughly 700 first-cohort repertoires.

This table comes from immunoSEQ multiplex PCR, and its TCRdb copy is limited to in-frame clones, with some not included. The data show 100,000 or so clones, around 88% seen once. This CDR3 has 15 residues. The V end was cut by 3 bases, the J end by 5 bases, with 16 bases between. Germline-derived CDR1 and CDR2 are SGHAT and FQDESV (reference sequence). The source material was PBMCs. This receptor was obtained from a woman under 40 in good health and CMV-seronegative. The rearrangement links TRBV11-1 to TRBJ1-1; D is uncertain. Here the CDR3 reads CASSFSLRGGTEAFF. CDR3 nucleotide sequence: TGTGCCAGCAGCTTTAGCCTACGCGGCGGGACTGAAGCTTTCTTT.